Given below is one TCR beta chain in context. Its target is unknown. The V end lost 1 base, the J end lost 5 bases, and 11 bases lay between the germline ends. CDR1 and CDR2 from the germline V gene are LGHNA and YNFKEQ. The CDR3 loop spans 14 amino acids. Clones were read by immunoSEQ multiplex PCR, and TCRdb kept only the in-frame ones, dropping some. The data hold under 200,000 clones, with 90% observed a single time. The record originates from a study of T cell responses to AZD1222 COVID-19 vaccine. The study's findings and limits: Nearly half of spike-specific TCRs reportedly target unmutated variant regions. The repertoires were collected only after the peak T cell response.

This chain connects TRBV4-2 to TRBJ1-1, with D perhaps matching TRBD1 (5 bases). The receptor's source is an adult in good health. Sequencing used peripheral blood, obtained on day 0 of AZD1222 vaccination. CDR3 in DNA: TGTGCCAGCAGCCAAGCCGGGGGAGGGACTGAAGCTTTCTTT. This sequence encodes CASSQAGGGTEAFF.